These 3 T cell receptor beta chains originate from one sample sequenced in a study of technical replicates of blood from four donors. TCRdb keeps only in-frame clones here, not all; method: immunoSEQ multiplex PCR. The sample yields 85,000 to 100,000 clones, about 95% seen once. The sample consisted of T cells isolated from PBMCs. These receptors came from a human donor in good health.

J is TRBJ1-3 and V is TRBV2; D call uncertain. Germline V CDR1 and CDR2: SNHLY, FYNNEI. V was cut by 7 bases and J by 2 bases, with 9 bases left in between. The CDR3 has 13 residues. The CDR3 spells CASNGIAGNTIYF. The CDR3 nucleotides are TGTGCCAGCAACGGGATTGCTGGAAACACCATATATTTT.

In its sample, this clone was seen once. V gene TRBV7-9 combines with J gene TRBJ2-4, with 8 nucleotides matching TRBD1. Germline CDR1 reads SEHNR; CDR2 reads FQNEAQ (reference sequence). CDR3 length: 14 residues. With 1 base clipped from V and 8 bases from J, the junction kept 4 bases outside the gene matches. The CDR3: CASSLDRGADIQYF. The CDR3 coding sequence is TGTGCCAGCAGCTTAGACAGGGGGGCGGACATTCAGTACTTC. Together with reference TRBV7-9 and TRBJ2-4, the CDR3 gives the full variable domain: DTGVSQNPRHKITKRGQNVTFRCDPISEHNRLYWYRQTLGQGPEFLTYFQNEAQLEKSRLLSDRFSAERPKGSFSTLEIQRTEQGDSAMYLCASSLDRGADIQYFGAGTRLSVL.

The chain has TRBV4-1 and TRBJ1-1; no definite D call. CDR3 length: 14 residues. Trimming shortened V by 6 bases and J by 4 bases, and 15 bases separated the two germline ends. Germline CDR1 and CDR2: MGHRA and YSYEKL. The CDR3 region is CASRPGVTGTEAFF. The CDR3 DNA sequence: TGCGCCAGCAGGCCCGGTGTCACGGGCACTGAAGCTTTCTTT.